This T cell receptor beta chain appears in the sequencing data of a study of control samples from healthy donors and cancer patients. Produced via immunoSEQ multiplex PCR; TCRdb's table is partial and in-frame only. The sample lists 150,000 to 200,000 clones, approximately 94% occurring once. This CDR3 spans 13 amino acids. From germline, CDR1 is SNHLY and CDR2 FYNNEI. V lost 4 bases and J 2 bases, leaving 8 bases between the germline ends. V and J are TRBV2 and TRBJ1-2; no reliable D call. The sequence was collected from a woman in her thirties or forties in good health. The sample consisted of blood. CDR3 nucleotides: TGTGCCAGCAGTGTCGGAGGGAACTATGGCTACACCTTC. It specifies CASSVGGNYGYTF.